This T cell receptor (beta chain) originates from a study of cytomegalovirus exposure and HLA in healthy donors. Clones were sequenced by immunoSEQ multiplex PCR, and TCRdb holds only the in-frame ones, with some missing. The data hold over 250,000 clones, with approximately 86% observed a single time. Germline lookup yields CDR1 SGHAT and CDR2 FQNNGV. The CDR3 sequence is 18 residues long. Trimming at V came to 0 bases and at J to 3 bases, leaving 8 bases not matched to a gene. The receptor comes from a woman aged 18-29 years in good health and CMV-seronegative. The specimen sequenced was PBMCs. This chain links TRBV11-2 with TRBJ2-1; 10 nucleotides line up with TRBD2. Here the CDR3 reads CASSLEPAAGGSYNEQFF. The CDR3 DNA reads TGTGCCAGCAGCTTAGAGCCAGCAGCGGGAGGGAGCTACAATGAGCAGTTCTTC.